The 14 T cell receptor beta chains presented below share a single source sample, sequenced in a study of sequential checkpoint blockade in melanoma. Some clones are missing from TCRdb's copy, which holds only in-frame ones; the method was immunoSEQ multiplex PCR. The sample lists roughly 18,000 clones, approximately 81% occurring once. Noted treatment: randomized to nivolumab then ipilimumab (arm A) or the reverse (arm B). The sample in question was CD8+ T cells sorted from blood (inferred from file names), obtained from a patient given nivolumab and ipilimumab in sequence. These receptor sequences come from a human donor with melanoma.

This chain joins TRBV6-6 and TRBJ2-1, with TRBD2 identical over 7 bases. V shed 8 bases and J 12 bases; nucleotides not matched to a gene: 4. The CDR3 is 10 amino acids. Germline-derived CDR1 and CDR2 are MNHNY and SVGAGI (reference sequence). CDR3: CASQREGQFF. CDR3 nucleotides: TGTGCCAGCCAGCGGGAAGGGCAGTTCTTC.

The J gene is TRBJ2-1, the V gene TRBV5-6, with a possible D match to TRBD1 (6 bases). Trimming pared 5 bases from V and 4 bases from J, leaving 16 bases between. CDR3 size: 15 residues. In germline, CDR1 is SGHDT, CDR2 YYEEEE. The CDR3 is CASRQQGSLYNEQFF. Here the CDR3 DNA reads TGTGCCAGCAGGCAACAGGGTTCCCTTTACAATGAGCAGTTCTTC. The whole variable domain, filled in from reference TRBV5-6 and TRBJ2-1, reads DAGVTQSPTHLIKTRGQQVTLRCSPKSGHDTVSWYQQALGQGPQFIFQYYEEEERQRGNFPDRFSGHQFPNYSSELNVNALLLGDSALYLCASRQQGSLYNEQFFGPGTRLTVL.

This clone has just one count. The CDR3 nucleotides read TGCGCCAGCAGCGAAAGACAGGGAAGGTCGGACAATGAGCAGTTCTTC. This codes for CASSERQGRSDNEQFF. The chain has TRBV5-1 and TRBJ2-1; 7 bases are shared with TRBD1. Trimming at V came to 4 bases and at J to 5 bases, leaving 12 bases not matched to a gene. Germline CDR1 reads SGHRS; CDR2 reads YFSETQ. The CDR3 length is 16 residues.

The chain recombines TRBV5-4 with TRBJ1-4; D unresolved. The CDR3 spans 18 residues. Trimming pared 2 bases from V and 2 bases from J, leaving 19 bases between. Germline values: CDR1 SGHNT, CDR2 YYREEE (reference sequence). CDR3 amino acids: CASSFSEGALITNEKLFF. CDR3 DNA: TGTGCCAGCAGCTTTAGCGAGGGAGCCCTGATTACTAATGAAAAACTGTTTTTT.

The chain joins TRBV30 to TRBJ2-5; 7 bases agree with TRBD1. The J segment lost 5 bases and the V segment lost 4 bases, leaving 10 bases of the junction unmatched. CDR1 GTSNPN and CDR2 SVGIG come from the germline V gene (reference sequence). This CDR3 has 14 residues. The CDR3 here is CAWTPGQPWETQYF. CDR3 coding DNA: TGTGCCTGGACCCCGGGACAGCCTTGGGAGACCCAGTACTTC. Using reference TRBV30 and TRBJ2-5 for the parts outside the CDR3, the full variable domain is SQTIHQWPATLVQPVGSPLSLECTVEGTSNPNLYWYRQAAGRGLQLLFYSVGIGQISSEVPQNLSASRPQDRQFILSSKKLLLSDSGFYLCAWTPGQPWETQYFGPGTRLLVL.

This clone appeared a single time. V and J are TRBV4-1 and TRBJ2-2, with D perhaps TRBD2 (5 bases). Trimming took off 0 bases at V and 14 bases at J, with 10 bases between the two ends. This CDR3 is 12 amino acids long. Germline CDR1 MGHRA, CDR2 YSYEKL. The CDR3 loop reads CASSQDGITLFF. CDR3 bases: TGCGCCAGCAGCCAAGACGGGATAACTCTGTTTTTT.

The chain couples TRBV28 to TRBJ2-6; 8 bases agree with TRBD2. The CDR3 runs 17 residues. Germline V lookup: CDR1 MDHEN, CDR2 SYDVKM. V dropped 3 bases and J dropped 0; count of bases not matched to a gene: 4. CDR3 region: CASSLGAGGSGANVLTF. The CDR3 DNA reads TGTGCCAGCAGTTTGGGGGCGGGGGGCTCTGGGGCCAACGTCCTGACTTTC.

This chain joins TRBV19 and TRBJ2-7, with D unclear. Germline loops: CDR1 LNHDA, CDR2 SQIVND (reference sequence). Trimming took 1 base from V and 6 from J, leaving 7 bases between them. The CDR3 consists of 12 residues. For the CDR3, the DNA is TGTGCCAGTAGTATAGGGCCGTCCGAGCAGTACTTC. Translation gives CASSIGPSEQYF.

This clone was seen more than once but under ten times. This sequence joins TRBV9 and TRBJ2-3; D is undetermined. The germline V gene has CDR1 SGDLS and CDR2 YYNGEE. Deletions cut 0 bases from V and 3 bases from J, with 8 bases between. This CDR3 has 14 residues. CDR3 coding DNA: TGTGCCAGCAGCGTAGAGGCAGGAACAGATACGCAGTATTTT. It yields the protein CASSVEAGTDTQYF.

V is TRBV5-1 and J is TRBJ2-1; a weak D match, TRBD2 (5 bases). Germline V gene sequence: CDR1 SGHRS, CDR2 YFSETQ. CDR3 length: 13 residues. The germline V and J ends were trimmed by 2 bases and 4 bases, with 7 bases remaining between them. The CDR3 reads CASSFWEYNEQFF. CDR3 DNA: TGCGCCAGCAGCTTTTGGGAGTACAATGAGCAGTTCTTC.

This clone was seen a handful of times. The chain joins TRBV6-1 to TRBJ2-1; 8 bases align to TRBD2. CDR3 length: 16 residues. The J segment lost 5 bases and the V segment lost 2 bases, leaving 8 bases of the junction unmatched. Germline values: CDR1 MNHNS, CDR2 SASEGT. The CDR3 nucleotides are TGTGCCAGCAGTGAATCACCGGGGGGGGCTCACAATGAGCAGTTCTTC. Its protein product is CASSESPGGAHNEQFF.

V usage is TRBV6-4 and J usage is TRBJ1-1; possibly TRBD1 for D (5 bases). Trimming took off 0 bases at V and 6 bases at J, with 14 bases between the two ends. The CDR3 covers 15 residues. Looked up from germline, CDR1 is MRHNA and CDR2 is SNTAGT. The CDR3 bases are TGTGCCAGCAGTGACTCGGCGGGGGAAGCGGCTGAAGCTTTCTTT. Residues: CASSDSAGEAAEAFF.

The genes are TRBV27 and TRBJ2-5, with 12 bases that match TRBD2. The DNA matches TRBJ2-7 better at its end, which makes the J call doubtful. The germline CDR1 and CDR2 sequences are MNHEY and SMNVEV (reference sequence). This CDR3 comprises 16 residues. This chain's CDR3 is CASSLWSSGGVYEQYF. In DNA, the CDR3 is TGTGCCAGCAGTTTATGGTCTAGCGGGGGGGTCTACGAGCAGTACTTC.

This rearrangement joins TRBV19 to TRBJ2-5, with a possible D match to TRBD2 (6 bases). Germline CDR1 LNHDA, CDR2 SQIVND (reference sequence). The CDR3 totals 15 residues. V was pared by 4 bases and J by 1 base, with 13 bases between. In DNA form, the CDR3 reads TGTGCCAGTAGTACCCTCAACGGGGGCCAAGAGACCCAGTACTTC. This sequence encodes CASSTLNGGQETQYF.